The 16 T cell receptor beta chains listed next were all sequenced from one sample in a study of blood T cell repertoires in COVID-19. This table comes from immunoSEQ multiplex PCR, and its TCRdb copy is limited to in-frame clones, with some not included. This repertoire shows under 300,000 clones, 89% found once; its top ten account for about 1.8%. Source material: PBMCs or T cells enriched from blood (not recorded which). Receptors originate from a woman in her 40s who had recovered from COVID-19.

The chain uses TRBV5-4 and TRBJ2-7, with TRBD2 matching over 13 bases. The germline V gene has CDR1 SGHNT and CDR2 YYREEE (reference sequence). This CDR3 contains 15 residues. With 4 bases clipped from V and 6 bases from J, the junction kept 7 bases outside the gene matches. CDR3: CASSTSGRALREQYF. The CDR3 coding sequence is TGTGCCAGCAGCACTAGCGGGAGGGCACTGCGCGAGCAGTACTTC. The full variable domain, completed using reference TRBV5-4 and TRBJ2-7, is ETGVTQSPTHLIKTRGQQVTLRCSSQSGHNTVSWYQQALGQGPQFIFQYYREEENGRGNFPPRFSGLQFPNYSSELNVNALELDDSALYLCASSTSGRALREQYFGPGTRLTVT.

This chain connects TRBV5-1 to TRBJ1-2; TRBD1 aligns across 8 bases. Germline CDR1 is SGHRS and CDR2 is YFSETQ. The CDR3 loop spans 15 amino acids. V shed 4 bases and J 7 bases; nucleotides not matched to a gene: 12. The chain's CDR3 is CASSPGQALRGGYTF. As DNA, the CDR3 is TGCGCCAGCAGCCCGGGACAGGCCCTAAGGGGTGGCTACACCTTC.

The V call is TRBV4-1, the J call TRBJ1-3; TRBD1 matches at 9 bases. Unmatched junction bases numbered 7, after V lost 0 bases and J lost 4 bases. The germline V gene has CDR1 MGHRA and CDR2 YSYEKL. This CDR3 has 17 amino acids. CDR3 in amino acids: CASSQDHNRGPGNTIYF. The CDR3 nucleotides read TGCGCCAGCAGCCAAGACCATAACAGGGGGCCGGGAAACACCATATATTTT.

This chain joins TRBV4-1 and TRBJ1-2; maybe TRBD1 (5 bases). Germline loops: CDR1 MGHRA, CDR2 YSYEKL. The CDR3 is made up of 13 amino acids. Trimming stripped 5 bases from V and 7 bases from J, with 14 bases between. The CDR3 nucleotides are TGCGCCAGCAGCTATTCAACAGGAAGTGGCTACACCTTC. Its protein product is CASSYSTGSGYTF.

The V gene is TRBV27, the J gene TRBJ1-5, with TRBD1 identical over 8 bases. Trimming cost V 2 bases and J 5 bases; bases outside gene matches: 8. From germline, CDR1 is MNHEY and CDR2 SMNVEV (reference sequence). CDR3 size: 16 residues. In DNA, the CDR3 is TGTGCCAGCAGTTTACCGACAGGGGAAGAATATCAGCCCCAGCATTTT. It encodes CASSLPTGEEYQPQHF.

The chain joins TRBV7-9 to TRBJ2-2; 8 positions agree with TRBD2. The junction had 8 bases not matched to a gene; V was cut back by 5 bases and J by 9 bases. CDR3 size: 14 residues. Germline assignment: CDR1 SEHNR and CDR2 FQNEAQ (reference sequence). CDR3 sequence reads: CASSPAREVRELFF. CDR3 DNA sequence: TGTGCCAGCAGCCCGGCGCGGGAGGTGAGGGAGCTGTTTTTT. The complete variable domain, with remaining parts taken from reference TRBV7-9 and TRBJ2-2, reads DTGVSQNPRHKITKRGQNVTFRCDPISEHNRLYWYRQTLGQGPEFLTYFQNEAQLEKSRLLSDRFSAERPKGSFSTLEIQRTEQGDSAMYLCASSPAREVRELFFGEGSRLTVL.

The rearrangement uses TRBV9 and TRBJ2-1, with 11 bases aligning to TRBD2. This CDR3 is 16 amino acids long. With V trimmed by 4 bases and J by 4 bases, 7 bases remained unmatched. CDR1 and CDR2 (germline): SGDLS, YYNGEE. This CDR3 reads CASSPQGLAEYNEQFF. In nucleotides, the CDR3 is TGTGCCAGCAGCCCTCAGGGACTAGCGGAATACAATGAGCAGTTCTTC.

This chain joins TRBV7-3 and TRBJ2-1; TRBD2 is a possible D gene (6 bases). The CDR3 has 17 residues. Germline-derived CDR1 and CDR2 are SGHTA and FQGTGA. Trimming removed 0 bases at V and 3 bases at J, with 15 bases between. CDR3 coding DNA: TGTGCCAGCAGCTTAACGTTTCCTGGGGGGAACTACAATGAGCAGTTCTTC. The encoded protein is CASSLTFPGGNYNEQFF.

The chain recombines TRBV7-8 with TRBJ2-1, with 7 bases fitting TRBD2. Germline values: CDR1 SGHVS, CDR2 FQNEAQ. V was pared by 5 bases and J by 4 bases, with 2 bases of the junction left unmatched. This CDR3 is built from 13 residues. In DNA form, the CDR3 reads TGTGCCAGCAGCGGGGGGGAGTACAATGAGCAGTTCTTC. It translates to CASSGGEYNEQFF.

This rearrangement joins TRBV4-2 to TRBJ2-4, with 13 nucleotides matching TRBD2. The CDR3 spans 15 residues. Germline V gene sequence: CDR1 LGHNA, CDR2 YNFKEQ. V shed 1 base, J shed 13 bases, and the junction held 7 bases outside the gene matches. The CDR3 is CASSQGPWTSGGQYF. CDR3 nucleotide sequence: TGTGCCAGCAGCCAAGGCCCCTGGACTAGCGGGGGACAGTACTTC.

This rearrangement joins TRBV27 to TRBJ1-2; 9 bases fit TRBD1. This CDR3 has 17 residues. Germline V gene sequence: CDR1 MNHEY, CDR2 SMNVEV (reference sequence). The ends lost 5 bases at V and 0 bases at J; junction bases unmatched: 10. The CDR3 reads CASSAIGTGTPNYGYTF. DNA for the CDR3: TGTGCCAGCAGTGCGATTGGGACAGGGACCCCTAACTATGGCTACACCTTC.

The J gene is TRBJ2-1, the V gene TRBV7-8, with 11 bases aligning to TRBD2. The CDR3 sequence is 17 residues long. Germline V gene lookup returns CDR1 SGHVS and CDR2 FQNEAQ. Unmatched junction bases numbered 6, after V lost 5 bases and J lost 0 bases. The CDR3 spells CASSPRLAGSSYNEQFF. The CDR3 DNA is TGTGCCAGCAGCCCGCGACTAGCGGGAAGCTCCTACAATGAGCAGTTCTTC.

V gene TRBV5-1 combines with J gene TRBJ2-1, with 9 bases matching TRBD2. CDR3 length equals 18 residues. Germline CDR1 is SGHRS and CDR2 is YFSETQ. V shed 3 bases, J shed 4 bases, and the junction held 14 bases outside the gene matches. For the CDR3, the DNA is TGCGCCAGCAGCTCCCTGGGTGGTAGCGGGGGAACATACAATGAGCAGTTCTTC. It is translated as CASSSLGGSGGTYNEQFF.

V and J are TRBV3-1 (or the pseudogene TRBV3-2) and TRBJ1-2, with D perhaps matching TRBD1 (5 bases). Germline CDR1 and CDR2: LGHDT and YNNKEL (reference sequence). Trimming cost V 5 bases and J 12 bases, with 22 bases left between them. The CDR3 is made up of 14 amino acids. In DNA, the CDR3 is TGTGCCAGCAGCACCCATCGGGACTCCTTAGGTGACACCTTC. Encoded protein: CASSTHRDSLGDTF.

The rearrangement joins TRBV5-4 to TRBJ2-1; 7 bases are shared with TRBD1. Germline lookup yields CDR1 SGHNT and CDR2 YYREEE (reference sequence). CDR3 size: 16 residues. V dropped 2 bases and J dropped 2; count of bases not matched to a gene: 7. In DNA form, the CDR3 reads TGTGCCAGCAGCTTCAAACGGGACAGTACCTACAATGAGCAGTTCTTC. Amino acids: CASSFKRDSTYNEQFF.

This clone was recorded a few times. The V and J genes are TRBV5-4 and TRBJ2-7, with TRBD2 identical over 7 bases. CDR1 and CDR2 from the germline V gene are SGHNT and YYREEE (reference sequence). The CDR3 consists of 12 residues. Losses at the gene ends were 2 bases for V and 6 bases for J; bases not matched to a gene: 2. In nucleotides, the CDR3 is TGTGCCAGCAGCTTCACTAGCGCCGAGCAGTACTTC. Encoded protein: CASSFTSAEQYF.